This TCR beta chain stems from a study of naive and memory T cell subsets. Alpha and beta libraries were amplified separately from the second PCR onward. The study, taken as a whole, reports: Over 95% of naive TCR sequences appeared only once, unlike memory subsets. Gini index rose across naive, CM, EM and EMRA in CD4 and CD8. Possibly reflecting memory cells re-expressing CD45RA, a few larger clonotypes occurred in naive repertoires, especially CD8.

An equimolar mix of two oligonucleotides served as the beta constant-region primer for TRBC1 and TRBC2. The ligated cDNA underwent four PCR rounds using SP2 and nested alpha and beta constant-region primers. TCRdb re-called the UMI-ligation and nested PCR reads through MiXCR, storing one row per CDR3 protein. The sample lists approximately 150,000 distinct CDR3 sequences, approximately 20% occurring once. A few counts support this clonotype. As yet, its antigen is unknown. The clonotype originates from a human donor in good health. Sample: naive CD8+ T cells from blood.

The DNA of the CDR3 is TGTGCTAGTGGTTTGGTATGGGGACAGGGTACCGGGGAGCTGTTTTTT. Encoded protein: CASGLVWGQGTGELFF. The V call is TRBV12-5, the J call TRBJ2-2, with 9 bases matching TRBD1. With V trimmed by 0 bases and J by 5 bases, 4 bases remained unmatched. The CDR3 sequence is 16 residues long. CDR1 and CDR2 from the germline V gene are LGHNT and FRNRAP.